These 7 T cell receptor beta chains came from one sample sequenced in a study of cytomegalovirus exposure and HLA in healthy donors (dated by TCRdb to 2016 to 2017). Libraries were prepared through the immunoSEQ multiplex PCR assay. For the multiplex PCR, a mixture combining 60 forward primers for TCR Vbeta segments and 13 reverse primers for TCR Jbeta segments was used. TCRdb re-hosts the immuneACCESS table, in-frame sequences only. Its copies lack some clones; in the studies checked, an unresolved V gene accounts for under half of them, and the cause for the rest is not known. Present in this sample are 250,000 to 350,000 clones, 70% to 90% of which were seen just once. The leading ten clones occupy roughly 4% of the sample. The sequenced sample consisted of PBMCs. The receptor set was obtained from a man in his forties or fifties in good health and CMV-seropositive.

This rearrangement joins TRBV4-2 to TRBJ2-6; the match to TRBD2 covers 11 bases. CDR1 is LGHNA and CDR2 is YNFKEQ in the germline V gene. The CDR3 spans 18 residues. After removal of 0 bases from V and 2 bases from J, the junction contained 3 bases not matched to a gene. CDR3 nucleotide sequence: TGTGCCAGCAGCCAAGATCCACTAGCGGGAGCTGGGGCCAACGTCCTGACTTTC. Translating gives CASSQDPLAGAGANVLTF.

Of note for this clone: One junction end disagrees with the germline gene, perhaps due to a read error. This chain connects TRBV7-9 to TRBJ1-5; D is unresolved. CDR3 size: 12 residues. Germline V CDR1 and CDR2: SEHNR, FQNEAQ (reference sequence). The CDR3 loop reads CTSSFGDQPQHF. CDR3 DNA sequence: TGTACCAGCAGCTTTGGAGATCAGCCCCAGCATTTT.

This chain uses TRBV7-2 with TRBJ2-5; weak D call: TRBD1 (6 bases). The CDR3 loop spans 15 amino acids. V lost 0 bases to trimming and J lost 1 base, with 9 bases between them. Germline V CDR1 and CDR2: SGHTA, FQGNSA. The CDR3 spells CASSLAGHTQETQYF. CDR3 DNA: TGTGCCAGCAGCTTAGCGGGACATACCCAAGAGACCCAGTACTTC.

This chain's CDR3 is CAKSGSSTDTQYF. In DNA, the CDR3 is TGTGCCAAGAGCGGGAGTAGCACAGATACGCAGTATTTT. The chain employs TRBV2 and TRBJ2-3; TRBD2 matches 8 bases. CDR3 length: 13 amino acids. Germline CDR1 SNHLY, CDR2 FYNNEI. Losses at the gene ends were 10 bases for V and 0 bases for J; bases not matched to a gene: 3.

Written as DNA, the CDR3 is TGTGCCAGCAGCTTACGATTAGCGGGGGAAGGCGAGCAGTACTTC. Its translation: CASSLRLAGEGEQYF. The rearrangement joins TRBV7-9 to TRBJ2-7; 9 bases are a match to TRBD2. Per germline, CDR1 SEHNR and CDR2 FQNEAQ (reference sequence). The V and J ends lost 2 bases and 6 bases, in that order; junction bases with no gene match: 8. The CDR3 contains 15 residues.

The chain couples TRBV7-3 to TRBJ1-4; D gene ambiguous. V lost 3 bases and J 7 bases, leaving 9 bases between the germline ends. Germline V lookup: CDR1 SGHTA, CDR2 FQGTGA. The CDR3 has 13 amino acids. CDR3 nucleotide sequence: TGTGCCAGCAGCTTGGGAGTCGGTGAAAAACTGTTTTTT. This codes for CASSLGVGEKLFF. Complete variable domain (other parts from reference TRBV7-3 and TRBJ1-4): GAGVSQTPSNKVTEKGKYVELRCDPISGHTALYWYRQSLGQGPEFLIYFQGTGAADDSGLPNDRFFAVRPEGSVSTLKIQRTERGDSAVYLCASSLGVGEKLFFGSGTQLSVL.

The J gene is TRBJ2-7, the V gene TRBV6-5; TRBD1 matches at 7 bases. J gave up 9 bases and V 0 bases, and 8 bases lay outside the gene matches. From germline, CDR1 is MNHEY and CDR2 SVGAGI. The CDR3 extends over 14 amino acids. Here the CDR3 DNA reads TGTGCCAGCAGTTACTCAAAGACAGGGAGCGGGCAGTACTTC. Its translation: CASSYSKTGSGQYF.